Sequencing of this TCR beta chain was carried out in a study of cytomegalovirus exposure and HLA in healthy donors. This CDR3 has 15 amino acids. V trimming: 4 bases; J trimming: 3 bases; junction bases outside the gene matches: 5. The V gene's germline CDR1 is MDHEN and CDR2 SYDVKM. 13 Jbeta primers and 60 Vbeta primers were used for the PCR. The assay was immunoSEQ multiplex PCR, and TCRdb's table has in-frame clones only and misses some. In the table there are around 200,000 clones, over 75% of which are singletons. The sample was PBMCs. The source of this sequence is a man aged 35 to 55 in good health and CMV-seropositive. The chain recombines TRBV28 with TRBJ2-1, with 8 bases fitting TRBD1. In DNA form, the CDR3 reads TGTGCCAGCAGTTCTGGACAGGGCGACTACAATGAGCAGTTCTTC. Translating gives CASSSGQGDYNEQFF.